The rows below give T cell receptor beta chains drawn from one sample of a study of PD-L1 blockade in urothelial cancer. TCRdb's table, derived via immunoSEQ multiplex PCR, lists solely in-frame clones and lacks some. The sample contains some 110,000 clones, around 90% of which appear only once. The input for sequencing was PBMCs, taken around atezolizumab (anti-PD-L1) treatment. Receptors were obtained from a man between 60 and 70 years old with urothelial cancer. Both conserved end residues are part of each CDR3. Each record gives: D gene, J gene, clone size, V gene, CDR3 length, CDR3 protein, CDR3 DNA. A D gene is named only where the DNA matches it firmly. Clone size appears in some rows only: once, few, many, or a class for an expanded clone.

d_gene: NA
j_gene: TRBJ1-1
abundance: NA
v_gene: TRBV10-2
len: 11
CDR3aa: CASSRGTEAFF
CDR3nt: TGCGCCAGCAGCAGGGGAACTGAAGCTTTCTTT

d_gene: TRBD2
j_gene: TRBJ2-1
abundance: NA
v_gene: TRBV4-2
len: 15
CDR3aa: CASSLGLAIYNEQFF
CDR3nt: TGTGCCAGCAGCCTCGGACTAGCGATCTACAATGAGCAGTTCTTC

d_gene: NA
j_gene: TRBJ2-7
abundance: NA
v_gene: TRBV5-5
len: 15
CDR3aa: CASSLAGGGANEQYF
CDR3nt: TGTGCCAGCAGCTTGGCCGGGGGAGGAGCCAACGAGCAGTACTTC

d_gene: TRBD1
j_gene: TRBJ2-7
abundance: NA
v_gene: TRBV18
len: 14
CDR3aa: CASSPQTGDYEQYF
CDR3nt: TGTGCCAGCTCACCTCAGACAGGGGACTACGAGCAGTACTTC

d_gene: NA
j_gene: TRBJ2-3
abundance: NA
v_gene: TRBV4-1
len: 16
CDR3aa: CASSQGSGGLTDTQYF
CDR3nt: TGCGCCAGCAGCCAAGGTTCGGGGGGCCTCACAGATACGCAGTATTTT

d_gene: TRBD2
j_gene: TRBJ2-3
abundance: NA
v_gene: TRBV7-2
len: 14
CDR3aa: CASSQTSFADTQYF
CDR3nt: TGTGCCAGCAGCCAGACTAGCTTTGCAGATACGCAGTATTTT

d_gene: TRBD2
j_gene: TRBJ2-1
abundance: NA
v_gene: TRBV10-1
len: 14
CDR3aa: CASSRLAGVNEQFF
CDR3nt: TGCGCCAGCAGTCGACTAGCGGGAGTAAATGAGCAGTTCTTC

d_gene: TRBD2
j_gene: TRBJ2-2
abundance: NA
v_gene: TRBV7-2
len: 16
CDR3aa: CASSISGGAILGELFF
CDR3nt: TGTGCCAGCAGCATAAGCGGGGGGGCTATTTTGGGGGAGCTGTTTTTT

d_gene: TRBD2
j_gene: TRBJ2-3
abundance: NA
v_gene: TRBV6-1
len: 11
CDR3aa: CVLAGADTQYF
CDR3nt: TGTGTCTTAGCGGGGGCCGATACGCAGTATTTT

d_gene: NA
j_gene: TRBJ2-7
abundance: NA
v_gene: TRBV30
len: 14
CDR3aa: CAWSVVGGWYEQYF
CDR3nt: TGTGCCTGGAGTGTAGTCGGGGGTTGGTACGAGCAGTACTTC

d_gene: TRBD2
j_gene: TRBJ2-1
abundance: NA
v_gene: TRBV4-3
len: 18
CDR3aa: CASSQEEPGGGPNNEQFF
CDR3nt: TGCGCCAGCAGCCAAGAAGAGCCGGGCGGGGGGCCGAACAATGAGCAGTTCTTC

d_gene: TRBD1
j_gene: TRBJ1-5
abundance: NA
v_gene: TRBV19
len: 15
CDR3aa: CASLTGGYSNQPQHF
CDR3nt: TGTGCCAGCCTGACAGGGGGCTATAGCAATCAGCCCCAGCATTTT

d_gene: NA
j_gene: TRBJ2-7
abundance: NA
v_gene: TRBV27
len: 12
CDR3aa: CASSSGSGEQYF
CDR3nt: TGTGCCAGCAGTTCCGGGTCCGGGGAGCAGTACTTC

d_gene: TRBD2
j_gene: TRBJ2-7
abundance: NA
v_gene: TRBV7-8
len: 15
CDR3aa: CASTPRGAGENEQYF
CDR3nt: TGTGCCAGCACCCCCCGGGGAGCGGGAGAAAACGAGCAGTACTTC

d_gene: NA
j_gene: TRBJ2-4
abundance: NA
v_gene: TRBV30
len: 13
CDR3aa: CAWRRERLNIQYF
CDR3nt: TGTGCCTGGAGAAGGGAGAGATTAAACATTCAGTACTTC

d_gene: TRBD1
j_gene: TRBJ1-6
abundance: NA
v_gene: TRBV19
len: 16
CDR3aa: CASSMARQGFSSPLHF
CDR3nt: TGTGCCAGTAGTATGGCCCGACAGGGCTTTAGTTCACCCCTCCACTTT

d_gene: TRBD2
j_gene: TRBJ2-3
abundance: NA
v_gene: TRBV9
len: 16
CDR3aa: CASSVDALAGGSTQYF
CDR3nt: TGTGCCAGCAGCGTAGACGCGCTAGCGGGAGGTAGTACGCAGTATTTT

d_gene: TRBD1
j_gene: TRBJ1-3
abundance: NA
v_gene: TRBV19
len: 15
CDR3aa: CASSTGGASGNTIYF
CDR3nt: TGTGCCAGTAGTACAGGGGGCGCTTCTGGAAACACCATATATTTT

d_gene: NA
j_gene: TRBJ1-5
abundance: NA
v_gene: TRBV30
len: 17
CDR3aa: CAWSARGGGSGNQPQHF
CDR3nt: TGTGCCTGGAGTGCTCGGGGAGGGGGGTCGGGAAATCAGCCCCAGCATTTT

d_gene: TRBD2
j_gene: TRBJ2-5
abundance: NA
v_gene: TRBV7-9
len: 16
CDR3aa: CASSSRLARNQETQYF
CDR3nt: TGTGCCAGCAGTTCCAGACTAGCGAGAAATCAAGAGACCCAGTACTTC

d_gene: NA
j_gene: TRBJ2-2
abundance: NA
v_gene: TRBV5-1
len: 13
CDR3aa: CASSLQGTGELFF
CDR3nt: TGCGCCAGCAGCTTACAGGGCACCGGGGAGCTGTTTTTT

d_gene: NA
j_gene: TRBJ1-3
abundance: NA
v_gene: TRBV9
len: 12
CDR3aa: CASRGSGNTIYF
CDR3nt: TGTGCCAGCAGGGGCAGTGGAAACACCATATATTTT

d_gene: NA
j_gene: TRBJ1-4
abundance: NA
v_gene: TRBV6-1
len: 14
CDR3aa: CATRWTVSSEKLFF
CDR3nt: TGTGCCACCCGATGGACAGTCTCGAGTGAAAAACTGTTTTTT

d_gene: NA
j_gene: TRBJ2-1
abundance: NA
v_gene: TRBV5-5
len: 16
CDR3aa: CASSLVRETVYNEQFF
CDR3nt: TGTGCCAGCAGCTTGGTACGGGAGACCGTATACAATGAGCAGTTCTTC

d_gene: NA
j_gene: TRBJ1-3
abundance: NA
v_gene: TRBV4-1
len: 16
CDR3aa: CASSQGASYTGNTIYF
CDR3nt: TGCGCCAGCAGCCAAGGGGCCAGTTATACTGGAAACACCATATATTTT

d_gene: NA
j_gene: TRBJ2-5
abundance: NA
v_gene: TRBV29-1
len: 14
CDR3aa: CSVEDVVRAGTQYF
CDR3nt: TGCAGCGTTGAAGATGTTGTGCGGGCCGGGACCCAGTACTTC

d_gene: TRBD1
j_gene: TRBJ2-7
abundance: NA
v_gene: TRBV5-5
len: 17
CDR3aa: CASSLASRTGSVYEQYF
CDR3nt: TGTGCCAGCAGCTTGGCGTCCCGGACAGGGTCGGTTTACGAGCAGTACTTC

d_gene: NA
j_gene: TRBJ2-7
abundance: NA
v_gene: TRBV7-9
len: 12
CDR3aa: CATSALAYEQYF
CDR3nt: TGTGCCACCTCCGCGTTGGCCTACGAGCAGTACTTC

d_gene: TRBD1
j_gene: TRBJ1-2
abundance: once
v_gene: TRBV19
len: 17
CDR3aa: CASSSETGKEDRYGYTF
CDR3nt: TGTGCCAGTAGTTCCGAGACAGGGAAAGAGGATCGCTATGGCTACACCTTC

d_gene: NA
j_gene: TRBJ2-3
abundance: once
v_gene: TRBV9
len: 14
CDR3aa: CASSVGERADTQYF
CDR3nt: TGTGCCAGCAGCGTAGGCGAGCGGGCGGATACGCAGTATTTT

d_gene: TRBD2
j_gene: TRBJ2-7
abundance: NA
v_gene: TRBV19
len: 13
CDR3aa: CASSAGGPGEQYF
CDR3nt: TGTGCCAGTAGCGCGGGGGGGCCGGGCGAGCAGTACTTC

d_gene: TRBD1
j_gene: TRBJ1-1
abundance: NA
v_gene: TRBV10-3
len: 14
CDR3aa: CAISGGQTNTEAFF
CDR3nt: TGTGCCATCAGTGGGGGACAGACGAACACTGAAGCTTTCTTT

d_gene: NA
j_gene: TRBJ1-4
abundance: NA
v_gene: TRBV21-1
len: 17
CDR3aa: CASSNGTGGGTNEKLFF
CDR3nt: TGTGCCAGCAGCAATGGGACAGGGGGCGGAACTAATGAAAAACTGTTTTTT

d_gene: NA
j_gene: TRBJ1-3
abundance: NA
v_gene: TRBV2
len: 16
CDR3aa: CASSMGETRSGNTIYF
CDR3nt: TGTGCCAGCAGCATGGGAGAGACACGCTCTGGAAACACCATATATTTT

d_gene: TRBD2
j_gene: TRBJ2-3
abundance: NA
v_gene: TRBV7-2
len: 14
CDR3aa: CASSLTSTTDTQYF
CDR3nt: TGTGCCAGCAGCTTGACTAGCACCACAGATACGCAGTATTTT

d_gene: NA
j_gene: TRBJ1-1
abundance: NA
v_gene: TRBV4-3
len: 14
CDR3aa: CASSPGNSFAEAFF
CDR3nt: TGCGCCAGCAGCCCCGGGAATTCTTTCGCTGAAGCTTTCTTT

d_gene: TRBD2
j_gene: TRBJ2-3
abundance: NA
v_gene: TRBV7-7
len: 21
CDR3aa: CAITTPGLAGAQQKRTDTQYF
CDR3nt: TGTGCTATTACCACTCCGGGACTAGCGGGAGCGCAACAAAAACGCACAGATACGCAGTATTTT

d_gene: NA
j_gene: TRBJ2-7
abundance: NA
v_gene: TRBV6-5
len: 14
CDR3aa: CASSYSTSRAEQYF
CDR3nt: TGTGCCAGCAGTTACTCGACGTCCAGGGCCGAGCAGTACTTC

d_gene: TRBD1
j_gene: TRBJ1-2
abundance: NA
v_gene: TRBV6-1
len: 12
CDR3aa: CASSEGGVGYTF
CDR3nt: TGTGCCAGCAGCGAAGGGGGCGTAGGCTACACCTTC

d_gene: NA
j_gene: TRBJ1-2
abundance: NA
v_gene: TRBV2
len: 14
CDR3aa: CASSEDGHNYGYTF
CDR3nt: TGTGCCAGCAGTGAAGACGGACACAACTATGGCTACACCTTC

d_gene: TRBD2
j_gene: TRBJ2-5
abundance: NA
v_gene: TRBV2
len: 16
CDR3aa: CASSVASARGVETQYF
CDR3nt: TGTGCCAGCAGTGTAGCCTCGGCGCGGGGGGTAGAGACCCAGTACTTC

d_gene: TRBD2
j_gene: TRBJ2-7
abundance: NA
v_gene: TRBV30
len: 11
CDR3aa: CACGLADEQYF
CDR3nt: TGTGCCTGTGGACTAGCGGACGAGCAGTACTTC